Shown below are 16 T cell receptor beta chains from a single sample sequenced in a study of human T cells and chemical hapten exposure. The time point here: pre-sensitization, week 0. Treatment in this sample: therapeutic diphenylcyclopropenone sensitization with weekly scalp DPC. TCRdb re-derived calls from the RACE reads in MiXCR, one entry per CDR3 protein. This table has some 38,000 distinct CDR3 sequences, about 7.4% appearing once. Sequences were derived from whole blood, sampled in connection with sensitization to the hapten diphenylcyclopropenone (DPC). These receptors were collected from a woman aged 45-59 years with alopecia areata. Some clones in this sample may be carry-over from other donors' samples.

The chain recombines TRBV28 with TRBJ2-7; D might be TRBD1 (6 bases). The CDR3 is 13 amino acids. Trimming took off 10 bases at V and 3 bases at J, with 16 bases between the two ends. Per germline, CDR1 MDHEN and CDR2 SYDVKM. CDR3 coding DNA: TGTGCCACTTTGGCAGGGGTCCACTACGAGCAGTACTTC. It codes for CATLAGVHYEQYF.

This clonotype was found many times. The V and J genes are TRBV6-2 or TRBV6-3 and TRBJ1-5; 8 nucleotides match TRBD1. The CDR3 contains 17 residues. Germline V CDR1 and CDR2: MNHEY, SVGEGT. The V segment lost 2 bases and the J segment 2 bases; nucleotides outside the gene matches: 8. CDR3 residues: CASSYIQGGFGNQPQHF. Here the CDR3 DNA reads TGTGCCAGCAGTTACATACAGGGGGGATTTGGCAATCAGCCCCAGCATTTT.

This clonotype appeared many times. CDR3: CASSIVGGFVYF. CDR3 in DNA: TGTGCCAGTAGTATAGTCGGGGGGTTTGTTTACTTC. This chain links TRBV19 with TRBJ2-5; the match to TRBD2 covers 7 bases. J lost 14 bases, V lost 1 base, and 7 bases had no gene match. CDR1 and CDR2 (germline): LNHDA, SQIVND (reference sequence). The length of the CDR3 is 12 residues.

This clonotype was seen many times. The chain employs TRBV20-1 and TRBJ2-7, with D possibly TRBD1 on 6 matching bases. CDR1 DFQATT and CDR2 SNEGSKA come from the germline V gene (reference sequence). V gave up 3 bases and J gave up 2 bases, with 14 bases separating them. CDR3 size: 14 residues. CDR3 sequence: CSASFNRAPYEQYF. CDR3 in DNA: TGCAGTGCTAGTTTTAACAGGGCCCCCTACGAGCAGTACTTC.

This clonotype was seen repeatedly, ten times or more. The gene calls are TRBV7-9 and TRBJ2-1, with no clear D. Germline CDR1 and CDR2: SEHNR and FQNEAQ (reference sequence). The CDR3 sequence is 13 residues long. Trimming shortened V by 5 bases and J by 4 bases, and 9 bases separated the two germline ends. This CDR3 reads CASSPTGYNEQFF. CDR3 nucleotide sequence: TGTGCCAGCAGCCCCACGGGTTACAATGAGCAGTTCTTC.

This clonotype has more than one count but fewer than ten. The J gene is TRBJ1-1, the V gene TRBV7-2, with 8 bases aligning to TRBD1. Germline-derived CDR1 and CDR2 are SGHTA and FQGNSA. Trimming took 5 bases from V and 4 from J; bases not matched to a gene: 12. CDR3 length: 16 residues. The CDR3 coding sequence is TGTGCCAGCAGCCCCGGGACAGGACCGTTAAGCACTGAAGCTTTCTTT. It specifies CASSPGTGPLSTEAFF.

This clonotype was found many times. The chain is built from TRBV7-2 and TRBJ2-7; D uncertain. V gave up 10 bases and J gave up 0 bases, with 10 bases separating them. Germline CDR1 and CDR2: SGHTA and FQGNSA. The CDR3 is 12 residues long. DNA for the CDR3: TGTGCCACGTCCGAAAGCTCCTACGAGCAGTACTTC. Translation gives CATSESSYEQYF.

This clonotype was counted ten times or more. The V call is TRBV29-1, the J call TRBJ2-3, with D maybe TRBD1 (8 bases). Trimming stripped 5 bases from V and 4 bases from J, with 16 bases between. The CDR3 has 14 residues. CDR1 is SQVTM, CDR2 ANQGSEA, per germline. The CDR3 protein is CSVYRQGRADTQYF. CDR3 DNA: TGCAGCGTTTACCGACAGGGGAGGGCAGATACGCAGTATTTT.

This clonotype has a count of ten or more. The chain is built from TRBV7-3 and TRBJ2-1; weak D call: TRBD2 (6 bases). V lost 1 base to trimming and J lost 6 bases, with 7 bases between them. CDR1 and CDR2 from the germline V gene are SGHTA and FQGTGA. The CDR3 loop spans 13 amino acids. CDR3 DNA sequence: TGTGCCAGCAGCTTAATAGCGGTCAATGAGCAGTTCTTC. Its translation is CASSLIAVNEQFF.

This clonotype was detected many times. The J gene is TRBJ1-2, the V gene TRBV5-1; D perhaps matches TRBD1 (5 bases). Germline V gives CDR1 SGHRS, CDR2 YFSETQ. The CDR3 is made up of 15 amino acids. The germline V and J ends were trimmed by 0 bases and 8 bases, with 17 bases remaining between them. The CDR3 here is CASSLESGAGKGYTF. The CDR3 DNA follows: TGCGCCAGCAGCTTGGAGTCTGGGGCAGGGAAAGGCTACACCTTC.

This clonotype has just one count. The chain couples TRBV28 to TRBJ1-2, with D perhaps TRBD1 (5 bases). V was cut by 4 bases and J by 2 bases, with 11 bases left in between. The CDR3 runs to 14 residues. Germline V CDR1 and CDR2: MDHEN, SYDVKM. The chain's CDR3 is CASSYGGWNYGYTF. CDR3 nucleotides: TGTGCCAGCAGTTATGGGGGTTGGAACTATGGCTACACCTTC.

The table lists this clonotype with a few counts. The chain is built from TRBV11-2 and TRBJ1-1, with D possibly being TRBD1 (5 bases). The V and J ends lost 8 bases and 7 bases respectively, with 14 bases between them. CDR3 length: 12 residues. Germline V gene data show CDR1 as SGHAT and CDR2 as FQNNGV. CDR3 nucleotide sequence: TGTGCCAGCCGGAGGTCCAGGGTTGAAGCTTTCTTT. It translates to CASRRSRVEAFF.

This clonotype was picked up many times. This chain uses TRBV29-1 with TRBJ1-1; TRBD1 might be the D (5 bases). The CDR3 has 13 residues. The ends were cut back, 2 bases at V and 4 bases at J, with 11 bases in the middle. Germline CDR1 SQVTM, CDR2 ANQGSEA. The CDR3 bases are TGCAGCGTTGAACGGGGGACGACCACTGAAGCTTTCTTT. Translating it yields CSVERGTTTEAFF.

This clonotype was found a few times. The V gene is TRBV7-2, the J gene TRBJ2-2, with D uncertain. The CDR3 has 13 amino acids. Per germline, CDR1 SGHTA and CDR2 FQGNSA. The V gene lost 5 bases and the J gene lost 7 bases, with 11 bases spanning the gap. This CDR3 reads CASSKTLGGELFF. In DNA form, the CDR3 reads TGTGCCAGCAGCAAAACCCTGGGCGGGGAGCTGTTTTTT. The variable domain in full, with the rest retrieved from reference TRBV7-2 and TRBJ2-2, is GAGVSQSPSNKVTEKGKDVELRCDPISGHTALYWYRQSLGQGLEFLIYFQGNSAPDKSGLPSDRFSAERTGGSVSTLTIQRTQQEDSAVYLCASSKTLGGELFFGEGSRLTVL.

This clonotype was picked up many times. The chain couples TRBV20-1 to TRBJ2-7, with 12 bases that match TRBD2. Looked up from germline, CDR1 is DFQATT and CDR2 is SNEGSKA (reference sequence). The V segment lost 6 bases and the J segment 7 bases; nucleotides outside the gene matches: 7. The CDR3 consists of 13 residues. The CDR3 region has the DNA TGCAGTGCACTGACTAGCGGGAGTATGGAGCAGTACTTC. Amino acids: CSALTSGSMEQYF.

The chain has TRBV5-8 and TRBJ1-1; D not certain. V lost 5 bases, J lost 0 bases, and 17 bases lay in between. The V gene's germline CDR1 is SGHTS and CDR2 YDEGEE. This CDR3 region has 16 residues. The CDR3 DNA reads as TGTGCCAGCAGACTGGGCGGGCAGTTCATGAACACTGAAGCTTTCTTT. This encodes CASRLGGQFMNTEAFF.